The 28 T cell receptor beta chains reported below all come from one sample, sequenced in a study of T cell responses to AZD1222 COVID-19 vaccine listed by TCRdb under 2021. Libraries were made using the immunoSEQ multiplex PCR assay. Not all clones reach the TCRdb copy of this immuneACCESS table, which keeps in-frame sequences only. Checked studies attribute under half of the gap to unresolved V genes and leave the rest unexplained. The sample table lists more than 250,000 clones, more than 80% of them with a count of one. The ten biggest clones cover less than 0.6% of the sample. The sample's time point, from its label and the paper: baseline before first vaccination. Sequencing was performed on peripheral blood, taken on day 0 of AZD1222 vaccination. The receptor source for this set is an adult in good health.

The chain combines TRBV15 with TRBJ1-1; D not certain. CDR1 is LNHNV and CDR2 is YYDKDF in the germline V gene (reference sequence). The ends were cut back, 0 bases at V and 0 bases at J, with 11 bases in the middle. The CDR3 contains 16 residues. The CDR3 coding sequence is TGTGCCACCAGCAGAGAACGACGGACGGTGAACACTGAAGCTTTCTTT. Protein product: CATSRERRTVNTEAFF.

The rearrangement links TRBV13 to TRBJ2-1; 8 bases line up with TRBD1. V was pared by 2 bases and J by 7 bases, with 7 bases of the junction left unmatched. The CDR3 length is 15 residues. The germline V gene has CDR1 PRHDT and CDR2 FYEKMQ (reference sequence). CDR3 loop: CASSLMDRVGNEQFF. CDR3 nucleotides: TGTGCCAGCAGCTTAATGGACAGGGTAGGGAATGAGCAGTTCTTC.

The V call is TRBV6-5, the J call TRBJ1-5; D might be TRBD1 (6 bases). This CDR3 comprises 13 residues. Germline CDR1 reads MNHEY; CDR2 reads SVGAGI. V gave up 6 bases and J gave up 7 bases, with 13 bases separating them. CDR3 DNA: TGTGCCAGCAGCCAGGGGACCCAGCAGCCCCAGCATTTT. Protein: CASSQGTQQPQHF.

The V and J genes are TRBV18 and TRBJ2-3; a possible D gene is TRBD2 (5 bases). The V gene's germline CDR1 is KGHSH and CDR2 LQKENI. Trimming left V 3 bases short and J 0 bases short, with 10 bases between. This CDR3 contains 15 residues. The DNA for the CDR3 is TGTGCCAGCTCACCGCACGGGGTTAGCACAGATACGCAGTATTTT. Protein product: CASSPHGVSTDTQYF.

The rearrangement uses TRBV9 and TRBJ1-5, with D unclear. Germline lookup yields CDR1 SGDLS and CDR2 YYNGEE. CDR3 length equals 15 residues. The V gene lost 0 bases and the J gene lost 2 bases, with 9 bases spanning the gap. The DNA of the CDR3 is TGTGCCAGCAGCGTAGAGCCGGGCGGCAATCAGCCCCAGCATTTT. Translated: CASSVEPGGNQPQHF.

The rearrangement links TRBV18 to TRBJ1-3; possibly TRBD1 for D (6 bases). The CDR3 has 16 residues. Germline CDR1 KGHSH, CDR2 LQKENI. Trimming pared 3 bases from V and 0 bases from J, leaving 12 bases between. DNA for the CDR3: TGTGCCAGCTCACCCAACAGGGCACCCTCTGGAAACACCATATATTTT. Encoded protein: CASSPNRAPSGNTIYF.

This clone was recorded a few times. The chain joins TRBV20-1 to TRBJ2-1, with 11 bases aligning to TRBD2. The germline CDR1 and CDR2 sequences are DFQATT and SNEGSKA (reference sequence). The ends lost 3 bases at V and 3 bases at J; junction bases unmatched: 7. This CDR3 is built from 16 residues. CDR3 DNA sequence: TGCAGTGCTAGTTCCGAACTAGCGGGAGACTACAATGAGCAGTTCTTC. It translates to CSASSELAGDYNEQFF.

The gene calls are TRBV19 and TRBJ2-5; 9 positions match TRBD1. The germline CDR1 and CDR2 sequences are LNHDA and SQIVND (reference sequence). The CDR3 has 15 amino acids. After removal of 3 bases from V and 4 bases from J, the junction contained 6 bases not matched to a gene. The CDR3 DNA sequence: TGTGCCAGTAGTATTCGGACAGGGGCGTCAGAGACCCAGTACTTC. It specifies CASSIRTGASETQYF.

The chain employs TRBV5-1 and TRBJ2-7; weak D call: TRBD2 (6 bases). Deletions cut 0 bases from V and 2 bases from J, with 12 bases between. Looked up from germline, CDR1 is SGHRS and CDR2 is YFSETQ. CDR3 length: 15 residues. CDR3 amino acids: CASSLEASVPYEQYF. In nucleotides, the CDR3 is TGCGCCAGCAGCTTGGAGGCTAGCGTTCCCTACGAGCAGTACTTC.

The chain uses TRBV4-1 and TRBJ1-1; D ambiguous. V was trimmed by 3 bases and J by 4 bases, leaving 18 bases between them. The germline CDR1 and CDR2 sequences are MGHRA and YSYEKL. This CDR3 region has 16 residues. This chain's CDR3 is CASSHKPLGSGTEAFF. In DNA, the CDR3 is TGCGCCAGCAGCCACAAGCCCCTAGGTAGCGGCACTGAAGCTTTCTTT.

This chain connects TRBV19 to TRBJ2-7, with TRBD2 matching 8 bases. Germline CDR1 reads LNHDA; CDR2 reads SQIVND (reference sequence). The CDR3 runs to 13 residues. V lost 10 bases, J lost 5 bases, and 10 bases stayed unmatched. DNA of the CDR3: TGTGCCACCCGGGAGGGACTTTTCAACGAGCAGTACTTC. As protein: CATREGLFNEQYF.

A single count supports this clone. The chain couples TRBV9 to TRBJ2-2, with TRBD1 identical over 8 bases. Germline loops: CDR1 SGDLS, CDR2 YYNGEE. The CDR3 sequence is 15 residues long. The trim removed 6 bases at V and 1 base at J, leaving 5 bases unmatched. The CDR3 bases are TGTGCCAGCAAAAGGGGACAGGAGAACACCGGGGAGCTGTTTTTT. It codes for CASKRGQENTGELFF.

The chain combines TRBV7-2 with TRBJ1-4; 7 bases map to TRBD1. Germline lookup yields CDR1 SGHTA and CDR2 FQGNSA. The CDR3 is 16 amino acids. V lost 1 base to trimming and J lost 4 bases; unmatched junction nucleotides: 6. This CDR3 is CASSLVRGPGNEKLFF. CDR3 in DNA: TGTGCCAGCAGCTTAGTTAGGGGGCCGGGTAATGAAAAACTGTTTTTT.

The V and J genes are TRBV5-1 and TRBJ1-1; 7 nucleotides align to TRBD1. The junction had 6 bases not matched to a gene; V was cut back by 4 bases and J by 3 bases. Germline assignment: CDR1 SGHRS and CDR2 YFSETQ. The CDR3 is made up of 14 amino acids. This chain's CDR3 is CASSPQGRDTEAFF. DNA for the CDR3: TGCGCCAGCAGCCCACAGGGGCGGGACACTGAAGCTTTCTTT.

V usage is TRBV6-2 or TRBV6-3 and J usage is TRBJ2-6; TRBD2 matches 8 bases. Germline V gives CDR1 MNHEY, CDR2 SVGEGT. V was clipped by 2 bases and J by 0 bases; unmatched bases: 12. The CDR3 covers 20 residues. The CDR3, as DNA: TGTGCCAGCAGTTACCGGGGGGGTCCTCACGCGAGCTCTGGGGCCAACGTCCTGACTTTC. Protein: CASSYRGGPHASSGANVLTF.

About this clone itself: At the DNA level, this CDR3 is encoded by other sequences in the same sample as well. The rearrangement uses TRBV7-2 and TRBJ1-3; D not certain. CDR1 is SGHTA, CDR2 FQGNSA, per germline. This CDR3 comprises 14 residues. V gave up 3 bases and J gave up 1 base, with 7 bases separating them. Here the CDR3 DNA reads TGTGCCAGCAGCTTTGGACTATCTGGAAACACCATATATTTT. It is translated as CASSFGLSGNTIYF.

The V and J genes are TRBV3-1 (or the pseudogene TRBV3-2) and TRBJ2-7; 10 bases are a match to TRBD1. V shed 4 bases, J shed 2 bases, and the junction held 5 bases outside the gene matches. The CDR3 consists of 15 residues. Germline CDR1 LGHDT, CDR2 YNNKEL (reference sequence). CDR3 nucleotide sequence: TGTGCCAGCAGCCTGGGGACAGGGGAACCCTACGAGCAGTACTTC. Translating gives CASSLGTGEPYEQYF.

The chain's CDR3 is CASSYSRGYQPQHF. The CDR3 nucleotides are TGTGCCAGCAGTTACTCTAGGGGATATCAGCCCCAGCATTTT. The chain recombines TRBV6-5 with TRBJ1-5; D perhaps matches TRBD1 (5 bases). The CDR3 length is 14 residues. Trimming took off 0 bases at V and 5 bases at J, with 8 bases between the two ends. Germline V gene lookup returns CDR1 MNHEY and CDR2 SVGAGI.

This chain links TRBV5-1 with TRBJ2-2, with D possibly matching TRBD1 (5 bases). CDR1 SGHRS and CDR2 YFSETQ come from the germline V gene. V was shortened by 4 bases and J by 0 bases, with 10 bases between the two germline ends. The CDR3 sequence is 15 residues long. CDR3 nucleotide sequence: TGCGCCAGCAGCATCCGACAGACGAACACCGGGGAGCTGTTTTTT. It specifies CASSIRQTNTGELFF.

The rearrangement links TRBV19 to TRBJ1-3; D gene ambiguous. Per germline, CDR1 LNHDA and CDR2 SQIVND (reference sequence). Trimming removed 8 bases from V and 0 bases from J, with 5 bases in between. CDR3 length: 12 amino acids. CDR3 region: CASDNSGNTIYF. For the CDR3, the DNA is TGTGCCAGTGACAACTCTGGAAACACCATATATTTT.

The chain links TRBV7-9 to TRBJ1-2, with 8 bases fitting TRBD1. The CDR3 spans 16 residues. CDR1 is SEHNR and CDR2 is FQNEAQ in the germline V gene (reference sequence). The V segment lost 5 bases and the J segment 4 bases; nucleotides outside the gene matches: 12. In DNA, the CDR3 is TGTGCCAGCAGCATGCACCGGGGGACAGGCCTCTATGGCTACACCTTC. Translated: CASSMHRGTGLYGYTF.

The chain carries TRBV15 and TRBJ2-1; possibly TRBD1 for D (5 bases). V was shortened by 8 bases and J by 5 bases, with 19 bases between the two germline ends. Germline CDR1 and CDR2: LNHNV and YYDKDF (reference sequence). This CDR3 region has 15 residues. Here the CDR3 reads CATARENFYDNEQFF. CDR3 DNA sequence: TGTGCCACCGCCAGGGAAAATTTCTATGACAATGAGCAGTTCTTC.

The genes are TRBV5-1 and TRBJ2-7; 8 bases match TRBD2. J was trimmed by 5 bases and V by 3 bases; bases with no gene match: 4. Germline-derived CDR1 and CDR2 are SGHRS and YFSETQ. The CDR3 contains 13 residues. The CDR3 protein is CASSSGLGNEQYF. In DNA form, the CDR3 reads TGCGCCAGCAGCTCGGGACTAGGAAACGAGCAGTACTTC.

The V and J genes are TRBV5-1 and TRBJ1-2, with D possibly TRBD1 on 5 matching bases. The CDR3 covers 15 residues. V was cut by 0 bases and J by 8 bases, with 17 bases left in between. The germline V gene has CDR1 SGHRS and CDR2 YFSETQ. The CDR3 reads CASSLDGRGATGYTF. CDR3 nucleotide sequence: TGCGCCAGCAGCTTGGACGGGAGAGGGGCCACCGGCTACACCTTC.

The chain links TRBV27 to TRBJ2-2; weak D call: TRBD1 (6 bases). The CDR3 contains 15 residues. In germline, CDR1 is MNHEY, CDR2 SMNVEV (reference sequence). V dropped 3 bases and J dropped 3 bases, with 11 bases sitting between them. DNA of the CDR3: TGTGCCAGCAGTTTCTCCTACAGGGACACCGGGGAGCTGTTTTTT. This encodes CASSFSYRDTGELFF.

This clone showed up just a few times. The chain carries TRBV5-1 and TRBJ2-1; 11 bases match TRBD2. Losses at the gene ends were 2 bases for V and 2 bases for J; bases not matched to a gene: 0. The CDR3 is 15 residues long. Per the germline V gene, CDR1 is SGHRS and CDR2 is YFSETQ. This chain's CDR3 is CASSFSGGAYNEQFF. CDR3 DNA sequence: TGCGCCAGCAGCTTTAGCGGGGGGGCCTACAATGAGCAGTTCTTC.

The chain combines TRBV28 with TRBJ2-3; D may match TRBD1 or TRBD2 (5 bases each). CDR1 MDHEN and CDR2 SYDVKM come from the germline V gene. The CDR3 sequence is 15 residues long. V was shortened by 5 bases and J by 7 bases, with 19 bases between the two germline ends. CDR3 residues: CASSKIRDLGNTQYF. For the CDR3, the DNA is TGTGCCAGCAGTAAAATACGGGACCTGGGAAATACGCAGTATTTT.

This chain links TRBV28 with TRBJ2-7, with D unclear. CDR1 MDHEN and CDR2 SYDVKM come from the germline V gene. Trimming cost V 8 bases and J 7 bases, with 9 bases left between them. CDR3 length: 10 residues. The CDR3 nucleotides are TGTGCCAGCGGGCCCAGGGAGCAGTACTTC. Protein product: CASGPREQYF.